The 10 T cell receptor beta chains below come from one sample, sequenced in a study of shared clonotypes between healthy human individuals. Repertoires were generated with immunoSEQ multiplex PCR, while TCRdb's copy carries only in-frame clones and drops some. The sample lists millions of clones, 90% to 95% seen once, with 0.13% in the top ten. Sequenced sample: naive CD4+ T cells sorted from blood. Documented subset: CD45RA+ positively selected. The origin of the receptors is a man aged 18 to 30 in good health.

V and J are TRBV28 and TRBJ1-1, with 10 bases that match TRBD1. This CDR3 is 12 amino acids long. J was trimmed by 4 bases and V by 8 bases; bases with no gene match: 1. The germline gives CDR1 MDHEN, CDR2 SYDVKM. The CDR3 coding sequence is TGTGCCAGCGACAGGGGGCTCACTGAAGCTTTCTTT. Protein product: CASDRGLTEAFF.

CDR3 loop: CASSPETASYEQYF. The CDR3 DNA reads TGTGCCAGCAGCCCTGAGACAGCCTCCTACGAGCAGTACTTC. The rearrangement joins TRBV7-2 to TRBJ2-7; D is perhaps TRBD1 (5 bases). V was shortened by 5 bases and J by 0 bases, with 11 bases between the two germline ends. Germline V gene lookup returns CDR1 SGHTA and CDR2 FQGNSA. The CDR3 totals 14 residues.

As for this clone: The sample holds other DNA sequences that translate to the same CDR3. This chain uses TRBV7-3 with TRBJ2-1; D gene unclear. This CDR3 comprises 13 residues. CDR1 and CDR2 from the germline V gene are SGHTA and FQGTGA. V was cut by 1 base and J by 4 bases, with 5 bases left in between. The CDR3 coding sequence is TGTGCCAGCAGCTTAAACGGGTACAATGAGCAGTTCTTC. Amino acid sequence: CASSLNGYNEQFF.

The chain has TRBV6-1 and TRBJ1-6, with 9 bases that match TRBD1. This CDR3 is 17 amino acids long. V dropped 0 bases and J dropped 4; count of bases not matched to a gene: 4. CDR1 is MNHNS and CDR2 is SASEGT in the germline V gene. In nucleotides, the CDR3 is TGTGCCAGCAGTGAAGCGCTGGGGACAGGGTATAATTCACCCCTCCACTTT. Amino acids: CASSEALGTGYNSPLHF.

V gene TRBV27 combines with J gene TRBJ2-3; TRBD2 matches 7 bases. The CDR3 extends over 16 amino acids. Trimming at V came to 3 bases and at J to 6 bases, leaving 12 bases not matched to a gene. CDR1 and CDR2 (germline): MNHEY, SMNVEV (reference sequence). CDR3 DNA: TGTGCCAGCAGTTTTTACGGGGGGAAAAGCATCGATACGCAGTATTTT. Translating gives CASSFYGGKSIDTQYF.

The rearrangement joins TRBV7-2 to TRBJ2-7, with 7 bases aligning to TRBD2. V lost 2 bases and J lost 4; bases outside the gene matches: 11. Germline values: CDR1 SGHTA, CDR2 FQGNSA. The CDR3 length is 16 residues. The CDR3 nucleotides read TGTGCCAGCAGCTTAAAATCTGGGGCGGGAGCGTACGAGCAGTACTTC. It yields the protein CASSLKSGAGAYEQYF.

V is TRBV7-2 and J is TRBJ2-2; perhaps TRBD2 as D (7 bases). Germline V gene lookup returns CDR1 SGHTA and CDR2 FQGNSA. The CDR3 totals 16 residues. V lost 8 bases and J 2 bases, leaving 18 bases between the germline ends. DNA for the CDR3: TGTGCCAGCCAAGGGGGAGGGCTGCTCAACACCGGGGAGCTGTTTTTT. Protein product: CASQGGGLLNTGELFF. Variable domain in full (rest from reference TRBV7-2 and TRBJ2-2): GAGVSQSPSNKVTEKGKDVELRCDPISGHTALYWYRQSLGQGLEFLIYFQGNSAPDKSGLPSDRFSAERTGGSVSTLTIQRTQQEDSAVYLCASQGGGLLNTGELFFGEGSRLTVL.

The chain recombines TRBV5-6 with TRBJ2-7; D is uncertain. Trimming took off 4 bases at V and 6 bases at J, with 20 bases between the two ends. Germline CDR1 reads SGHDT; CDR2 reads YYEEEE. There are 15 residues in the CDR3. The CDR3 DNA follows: TGTGCCAGCAGCCCCCGAGGTAGGGTGCCGGGCGAGCAGTACTTC. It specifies CASSPRGRVPGEQYF.

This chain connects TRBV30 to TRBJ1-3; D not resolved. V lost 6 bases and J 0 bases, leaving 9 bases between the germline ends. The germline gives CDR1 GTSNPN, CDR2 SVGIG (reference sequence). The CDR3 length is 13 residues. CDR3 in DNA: TGTGCCTGTAACAACGGCTCTGGAAACACCATATATTTT. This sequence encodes CACNNGSGNTIYF.

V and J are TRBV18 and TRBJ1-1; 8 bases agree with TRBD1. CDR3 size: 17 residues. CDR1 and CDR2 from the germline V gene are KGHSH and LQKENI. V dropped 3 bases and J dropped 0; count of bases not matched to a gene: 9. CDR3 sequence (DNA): TGTGCCAGCTCACCTCAATTCGGACAGGGCGTGAACACTGAAGCTTTCTTT. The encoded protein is CASSPQFGQGVNTEAFF. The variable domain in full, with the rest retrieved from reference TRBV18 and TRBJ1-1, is NAGVMQNPRHLVRRRGQEARLRCSPMKGHSHVYWYRQLPEEGLKFMVYLQKENIIDESGMPKERFSAEFPKEGPSILRIQQVVRGDSAAYFCASSPQFGQGVNTEAFFGQGTRLTVV.